These 17 T cell receptor beta chains were all obtained from the same sample, sequenced in a study of T cell responses to AZD1222 COVID-19 vaccine. Clones were sequenced by immunoSEQ multiplex PCR, and TCRdb holds only the in-frame ones, with some missing. Of about 140,000 clones detected, roughly 92% appear once; the ten largest clones hold 3.5% to 4.5%. Sequenced material: peripheral blood, taken 28 days after the second AZD1222 dose. These receptors all stem from an adult who received the AZD1222 COVID-19 vaccine.

This chain joins TRBV7-8 and TRBJ1-4; 9 nucleotides line up with TRBD1. The V and J ends lost 5 bases and 1 base, in that order; junction bases with no gene match: 5. Germline V gene lookup returns CDR1 SGHVS and CDR2 FQNEAQ. The CDR3 totals 16 residues. CDR3 coding DNA: TGTGCCAGCAGCACCACAGGGGGCGGAACTAATGAAAAACTGTTTTTT. Translated: CASSTTGGGTNEKLFF.

This chain uses TRBV15 with TRBJ2-4; no definite D call. Trimming left V 0 bases short and J 0 bases short, with 9 bases between. The CDR3 is 16 residues long. In germline, CDR1 is LNHNV, CDR2 YYDKDF (reference sequence). CDR3: CATSREQPLAKNIQYF. DNA for the CDR3: TGTGCCACCAGCAGAGAGCAGCCACTAGCCAAAAACATTCAGTACTTC.

The chain joins TRBV28 to TRBJ1-2; the match to TRBD1 covers 7 bases. Germline V gene sequence: CDR1 MDHEN, CDR2 SYDVKM. The CDR3 runs to 15 residues. After removal of 8 bases from V and 7 bases from J, the junction contained 16 bases not matched to a gene. CDR3 region: CASGRTTGSVGGYTF. The CDR3 DNA follows: TGTGCCAGCGGACGAACGACAGGGTCGGTCGGTGGCTACACCTTC.

The genes are TRBV15 and TRBJ2-7; D not certain. Germline V lookup: CDR1 LNHNV, CDR2 YYDKDF (reference sequence). Deletions cut 0 bases from V and 7 bases from J, with 13 bases between. This CDR3 region has 14 residues. The CDR3 spells CATSRDPGREEQYF. Written as DNA, the CDR3 is TGTGCCACCAGCAGAGATCCTGGCCGCGAGGAGCAGTACTTC.

This clone was observed a few times. The chain uses TRBV4-2 and TRBJ2-7; 9 bases are shared with TRBD1. Germline trimming cut 4 bases from V and 2 bases from J; bases unmatched to any gene: 12. The CDR3 is 17 residues long. Germline loops: CDR1 LGHNA, CDR2 YNFKEQ. CDR3 in amino acids: CASSLSIPDRGTYEQYF. In nucleotides, the CDR3 is TGTGCCAGCAGCCTTAGTATTCCGGACAGGGGAACCTACGAGCAGTACTTC.

The CDR3: CASSSGTGGLGDNEQFF. Written as DNA, the CDR3 is TGTGCCAGCAGCTCCGGGACAGGGGGTCTAGGAGACAATGAGCAGTTCTTC. This sequence joins TRBV5-4 and TRBJ2-1; 11 bases are shared with TRBD1. CDR1 SGHNT and CDR2 YYREEE come from the germline V gene (reference sequence). Losses at the gene ends were 3 bases for V and 5 bases for J; bases not matched to a gene: 10. The CDR3 has 17 amino acids.

This chain links TRBV7-3 with TRBJ1-2, with D unclear. The V end was cut by 2 bases, the J end by 2 bases, with 9 bases between. The V gene's germline CDR1 is SGHTA and CDR2 FQGTGA. There are 14 residues in the CDR3. The CDR3 here is CASSLDPTNYGYTF. DNA of the CDR3: TGTGCCAGCAGCTTAGATCCTACCAACTATGGCTACACCTTC.

The chain employs TRBV5-1 and TRBJ1-1; a weak D match, TRBD1 (6 bases). The CDR3 runs 14 residues. With 0 bases removed from V and 1 base from J, the gap between germline ends came to 7 bases. CDR1 SGHRS and CDR2 YFSETQ come from the germline V gene. The DNA of the CDR3 is TGCGCCAGCAGCTTGGGGACAGAGAACACTGAAGCTTTCTTT. Its translation: CASSLGTENTEAFF.

The chain uses TRBV25-1 and TRBJ1-3; D is unresolved. The CDR3 loop spans 17 amino acids. The V end was cut by 6 bases, the J end by 4 bases, with 22 bases between. Looked up from germline, CDR1 is MGHDK and CDR2 is SYGVNS. As DNA, the CDR3 is TGTGCCAGCAGCGAAGTGGCGGAACAGAGGACGGGAAACACCATATATTTT. Its translation: CASSEVAEQRTGNTIYF.

The chain combines TRBV18 with TRBJ1-1; D uncertain. The V end was cut by 2 bases, the J end by 4 bases, with 8 bases between. The CDR3 runs 13 residues. Per the germline V gene, CDR1 is KGHSH and CDR2 is LQKENI. The DNA of the CDR3 is TGTGCCAGCTCACCAGTGGTCGTCACTGAAGCTTTCTTT. Its protein product is CASSPVVVTEAFF.

The chain joins TRBV2 to TRBJ2-1, with 9 nucleotides matching TRBD2. V lost 8 bases, J lost 7 bases, and 15 bases stayed unmatched. The CDR3 spans 16 residues. In germline, CDR1 is SNHLY, CDR2 FYNNEI. CDR3 sequence: CASVRPGGGEMNEQFF. DNA of the CDR3: TGTGCCAGCGTCCGTCCAGGCGGGGGGGAGATGAATGAGCAGTTCTTC.

This clone was found a few times. The V and J genes are TRBV2 and TRBJ2-1; D perhaps matches TRBD1 (5 bases). In germline, CDR1 is SNHLY, CDR2 FYNNEI. The V end was cut by 3 bases, the J end by 0 bases, with 9 bases between. This CDR3 comprises 15 residues. CDR3 nucleotide sequence: TGTGCCAGCAGTGAGGGGCAGGACTCCTACAATGAGCAGTTCTTC. Amino acid sequence: CASSEGQDSYNEQFF.

This chain uses TRBV5-6 with TRBJ2-7, with TRBD2 as a possible D gene (6 bases). Germline V gene lookup returns CDR1 SGHDT and CDR2 YYEEEE. V dropped 7 bases and J dropped 2 bases, with 13 bases sitting between them. The length of the CDR3 is 13 residues. The CDR3 spells CASAPGGAYEQYF. CDR3 coding DNA: TGTGCCAGCGCTCCCGGCGGGGCCTACGAGCAGTACTTC.

On this clone: The germline gene is not matched at one end of the junction; a read error may be the cause. This sequence joins TRBV7-7 and TRBJ1-4; D gene ambiguous. This CDR3 has 15 residues. Germline CDR1 reads SSHAT; CDR2 reads FNYEAQ (reference sequence). CDR3 in DNA: TGTGCTAGCAGCTCTGGGGTTCTAGCTAATGAAAAACTGTTTTTT. Translating it yields CASSSGVLANEKLFF.

CDR3 sequence: CASSYGYRRGITDTQYF. CDR3 nucleotide sequence: TGTGCCAGCAGTTACGGGTATAGGCGGGGGATCACAGATACGCAGTATTTT. The genes are TRBV6-2 or TRBV6-3 and TRBJ2-3, with 7 bases matching TRBD2. Trimming at V came to 2 bases and at J to 2 bases, leaving 10 bases not matched to a gene. Germline values: CDR1 MNHEY, CDR2 SVGEGT. The CDR3 covers 17 residues.

The chain recombines TRBV14 with TRBJ2-7, with D hard to call. CDR1 and CDR2 from the germline V gene are SGHDN and FVKESK. The V gene lost 3 bases and the J gene lost 0 bases, with 18 bases spanning the gap. The CDR3 contains 17 residues. The CDR3: CASSQGVGYFSSYEQYF. Written as DNA, the CDR3 is TGTGCCAGCAGCCAGGGTGTGGGGTATTTTAGCTCCTACGAGCAGTACTTC.

There are a few counts of this clone. The genes are TRBV6-5 and TRBJ1-5; unclear D gene. This CDR3 has 14 residues. Germline V lookup: CDR1 MNHEY, CDR2 SVGAGI. V lost 6 bases to trimming and J lost 1 base, with 10 bases between them. The CDR3 loop is CASRTEGSNQPQHF. DNA for the CDR3: TGTGCCAGCAGGACCGAGGGAAGCAATCAGCCCCAGCATTTT.